Many counts were recorded for the clone carrying this TCR beta chain. Unique molecular identifiers were used to barcode this TCRbeta library. TCRdb reprocessed the PCR reads via MiXCR and lists one record per CDR3 protein. The sample carries approximately 150,000 distinct CDR3 sequences, 7.5% to 9% recorded once. The data were obtained in a study of T-cell reconstitution after alpha-beta-depleted transplantation in children. This CDR3 contains 15 residues. Germline V CDR1 and CDR2: MNHNS, SASEGT. J gave up 4 bases and V 1 base, and 2 bases lay outside the gene matches. This receptor was identified in a female patient aged 2 to 10 who had a stem cell transplant for congenital amegakaryocytic thrombocytopenia, so the T cells may come from the graft donor. Sample: PBMCs, mostly from graft donor cells, taken 180 days after TCRalphabeta/CD19-depleted stem cell transplant. The rearrangement links TRBV6-1 to TRBJ1-4; 8 bases match TRBD1. As DNA, the CDR3 is TGTGCCAGCAGTGAAGGGGACAGGTATAATGAAAAACTGTTTTTT. This encodes CASSEGDRYNEKLFF.